The rows below give T cell receptor beta chains drawn from one sample of a study of blood T cell repertoires in COVID-19. Sequencing used immunoSEQ multiplex PCR; TCRdb keeps in-frame clones, though not all of them. The table records about 170,000 clones, about 86% of them present only once. The sequenced sample was peripheral blood. Receptors were obtained from an older woman with COVID-19, enrolled during active disease. Each CDR3 is given with its conserved first and last residue. The D gene is left open where the match is weak. Only some rows state a clone size, as once, few, many or a class for expanded clones.

TRBV9	.	TRBJ2-1	TRBD2	15	TGTGCCAGCAGCCCCACTAGCGGGAGTCACAATGAGCAGTTCTTC	CASSPTSGSHNEQFF
TRBV3-1/TRBV3-2	.	TRBJ1-2	.	12	TGTGCCAGCAGCCAACGGGGTTTTGGCTACACCTTC	CASSQRGFGYTF
TRBV30	.	TRBJ1-5	TRBD1	14	TGTGCCTGGGGTAACAGGGGGCCCAACCAGCCCCAGCATTTT	CAWGNRGPNQPQHF
TRBV6-5	.	TRBJ1-5	.	14	TGTGCCAGCAGCCCACTAGGGAGCAATCAGCCCCAGCATTTT	CASSPLGSNQPQHF
TRBV5-4	.	TRBJ1-6	TRBD1	16	TGTGCCAGCAGCCCGTGGGACAGGGCGTCCGGATCACCCCTCCACTTT	CASSPWDRASGSPLHF
TRBV6-5	.	TRBJ1-1	.	12	TGTGCCACCTCCCGGGGGAACACTGAAGCTTTCTTT	CATSRGNTEAFF
TRBV19	.	TRBJ2-3	TRBD2	16	TGTGCCAGTAGTCCTCCCCCCGGGACTAGCGCGGATACGCAGTATTTT	CASSPPPGTSADTQYF
TRBV4-1	.	TRBJ1-3	TRBD1	19	TGCGCCAGCAGCCAACAATCGCCCAGGGGGTTCAGCTCTGGAAACACCATATATTTT	CASSQQSPRGFSSGNTIYF
TRBV10-3	.	TRBJ2-7	TRBD1	17	TGTGCCATCAGTGAGTCGACAGGGCCTCTATCTATTTACGAGCAGTACTTC	CAISESTGPLSIYEQYF
TRBV6-6	.	TRBJ1-1	.	15	TGTGCCAGCAGTCTCTCGGGGGCGGGGGTCCCTGAAGCTTTCTTT	CASSLSGAGVPEAFF
TRBV7-2	many	TRBJ2-7	.	18	TGTGCCAGCAGCCCCCAGGGAAGGAGATCCTATAGCTCCTACGAGCAGTACTTC	CASSPQGRRSYSSYEQYF
TRBV7-2	.	TRBJ1-2	.	14	TGTGCCAGCAGCTTAGTTAAGGGGATCGGTGGCTACACCTTC	CASSLVKGIGGYTF
TRBV6-5	.	TRBJ2-5	.	14	TGTGCCAGCAGTTACTCGTTCGGAGTTGAGACCCAGTACTTC	CASSYSFGVETQYF